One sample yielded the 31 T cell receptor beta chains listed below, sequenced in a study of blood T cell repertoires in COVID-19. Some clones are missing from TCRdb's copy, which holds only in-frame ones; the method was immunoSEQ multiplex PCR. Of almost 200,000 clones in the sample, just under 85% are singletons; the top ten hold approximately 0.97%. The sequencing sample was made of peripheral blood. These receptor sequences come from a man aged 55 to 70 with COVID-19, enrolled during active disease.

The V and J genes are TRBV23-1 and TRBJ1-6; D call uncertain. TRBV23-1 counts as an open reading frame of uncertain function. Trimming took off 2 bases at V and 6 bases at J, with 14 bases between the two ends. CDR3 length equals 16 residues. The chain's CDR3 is CASSQPPYDINSPLHF. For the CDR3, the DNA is TGCGCCAGCAGTCAACCTCCCTACGATATTAATTCACCCCTCCACTTT.

Here the CDR3 DNA reads TGCGCCAGCAGCTTGGCTAGCGGGTACTCCTACGAGCAGTACTTC. This sequence encodes CASSLASGYSYEQYF. The J gene is TRBJ2-7, the V gene TRBV5-1, with TRBD2 matching 8 bases. V shed 0 bases and J 0 bases; nucleotides not matched to a gene: 2. Germline assignment: CDR1 SGHRS and CDR2 YFSETQ. This CDR3 spans 15 amino acids.

The CDR3 spells CASSSRTGTVETQYF. The DNA of the CDR3 is TGTGCCAGCAGCTCCCGGACAGGGACGGTGGAGACCCAGTACTTC. This chain uses TRBV5-4 with TRBJ2-5, with 8 nucleotides matching TRBD1. The V segment lost 3 bases and the J segment 5 bases; nucleotides outside the gene matches: 9. The CDR3 runs 15 residues. The germline V gene encodes CDR1 SGHNT and CDR2 YYREEE (reference sequence).

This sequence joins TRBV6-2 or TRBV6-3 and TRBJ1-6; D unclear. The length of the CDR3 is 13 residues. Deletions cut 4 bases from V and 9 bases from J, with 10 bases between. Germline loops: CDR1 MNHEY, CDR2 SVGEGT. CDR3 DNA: TGTGCCAGCAGTTCTGGAGTCGGTTCACCCCTCCACTTT. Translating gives CASSSGVGSPLHF.

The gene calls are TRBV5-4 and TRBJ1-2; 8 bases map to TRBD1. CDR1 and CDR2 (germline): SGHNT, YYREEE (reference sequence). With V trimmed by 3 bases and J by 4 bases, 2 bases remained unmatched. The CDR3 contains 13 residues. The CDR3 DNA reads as TGTGCCAGCAGCTCGGGACAGGTCTATGGCTACACCTTC. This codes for CASSSGQVYGYTF.

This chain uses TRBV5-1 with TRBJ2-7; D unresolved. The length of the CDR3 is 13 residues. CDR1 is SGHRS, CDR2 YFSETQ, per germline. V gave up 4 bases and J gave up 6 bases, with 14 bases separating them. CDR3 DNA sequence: TGCGCCAGCAGCGAAGACATCTCGCTCGAGCAGTACTTC. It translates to CASSEDISLEQYF.

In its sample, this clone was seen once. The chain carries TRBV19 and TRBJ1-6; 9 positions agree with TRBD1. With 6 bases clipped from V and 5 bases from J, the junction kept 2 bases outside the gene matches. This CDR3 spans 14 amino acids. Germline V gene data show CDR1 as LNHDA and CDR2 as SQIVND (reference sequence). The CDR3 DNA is TGTGCCAGTAGCCGGGACAGGGATAATTCACCCCTCCACTTT. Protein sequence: CASSRDRDNSPLHF.

The CDR3 nucleotides read TGTGCCAGCCGTACTGTACGCCGGGACACGGGTCTAGACGGTGAGCAGTTCTTC. This encodes CASRTVRRDTGLDGEQFF. The chain has TRBV28 and TRBJ2-1; TRBD1 is a possible D gene (6 bases). CDR1 MDHEN and CDR2 SYDVKM come from the germline V gene. The CDR3 spans 18 residues. V was pared by 8 bases and J by 9 bases, with 32 bases between.

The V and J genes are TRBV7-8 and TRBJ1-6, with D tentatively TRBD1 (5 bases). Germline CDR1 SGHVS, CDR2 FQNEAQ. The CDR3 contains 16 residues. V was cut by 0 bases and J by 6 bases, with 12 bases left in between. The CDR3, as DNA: TGTGCCAGCAGCTTAGCGGTGGGCAGGGCTAATTCACCCCTCCACTTT. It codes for CASSLAVGRANSPLHF.

DNA of the CDR3: TGTGCCAGCAGCCCGCTTGAGGGGAACACTGAAGCTTTCTTT. This sequence encodes CASSPLEGNTEAFF. The chain couples TRBV14 to TRBJ1-1; no firm D call. Germline V CDR1 and CDR2: SGHDN, FVKESK. V was pared by 4 bases and J by 1 base, with 10 bases between. This CDR3 contains 14 residues. Complete variable domain (other parts from reference TRBV14 and TRBJ1-1): EAGVTQFPSHSVIEKGQTVTLRCDPISGHDNLYWYRRVMGKEIKFLLHFVKESKQDESGMPNNRFLAERTGGTYSTLKVQPAELEDSGVYFCASSPLEGNTEAFFGQGTRLTVV.

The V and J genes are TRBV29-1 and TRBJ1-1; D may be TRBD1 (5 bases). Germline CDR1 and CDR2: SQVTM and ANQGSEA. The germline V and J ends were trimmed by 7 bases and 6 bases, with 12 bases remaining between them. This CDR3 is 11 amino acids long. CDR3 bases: TGCAGCGGGGGAGGGGTGCCTGAAGCTTTCTTT. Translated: CSGGGVPEAFF.

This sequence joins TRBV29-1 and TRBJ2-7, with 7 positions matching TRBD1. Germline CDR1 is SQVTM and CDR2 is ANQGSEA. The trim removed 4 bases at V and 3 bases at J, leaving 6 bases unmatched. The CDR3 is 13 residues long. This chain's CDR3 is CSVGSGTVYEQYF. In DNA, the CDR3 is TGCAGCGTTGGTTCCGGGACAGTCTACGAGCAGTACTTC.

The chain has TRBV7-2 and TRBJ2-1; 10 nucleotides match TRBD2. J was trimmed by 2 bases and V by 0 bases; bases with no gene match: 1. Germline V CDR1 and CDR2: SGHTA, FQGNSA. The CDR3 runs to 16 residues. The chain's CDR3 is CASSLALAGAYNEQFF. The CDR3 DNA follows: TGTGCCAGCAGCTTAGCCCTAGCGGGAGCCTACAATGAGCAGTTCTTC. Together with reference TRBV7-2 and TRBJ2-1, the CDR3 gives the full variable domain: GAGVSQSPSNKVTEKGKDVELRCDPISGHTALYWYRQSLGQGLEFLIYFQGNSAPDKSGLPSDRFSAERTGGSVSTLTIQRTQQEDSAVYLCASSLALAGAYNEQFFGPGTRLTVL.

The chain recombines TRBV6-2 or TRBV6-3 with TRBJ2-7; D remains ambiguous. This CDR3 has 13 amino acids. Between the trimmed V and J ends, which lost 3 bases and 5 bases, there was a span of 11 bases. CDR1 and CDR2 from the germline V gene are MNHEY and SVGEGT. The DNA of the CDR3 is TGTGCCAGCAGTTATAGCCCACGCCACGAGCAGTACTTC. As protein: CASSYSPRHEQYF.

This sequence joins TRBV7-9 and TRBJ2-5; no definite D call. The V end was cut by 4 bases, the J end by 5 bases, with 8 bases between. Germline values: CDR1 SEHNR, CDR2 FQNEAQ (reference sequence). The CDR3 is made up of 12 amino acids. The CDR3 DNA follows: TGTGCCAGCAGCTCCCTCTCCGAGACCCAGTACTTC. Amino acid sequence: CASSSLSETQYF.

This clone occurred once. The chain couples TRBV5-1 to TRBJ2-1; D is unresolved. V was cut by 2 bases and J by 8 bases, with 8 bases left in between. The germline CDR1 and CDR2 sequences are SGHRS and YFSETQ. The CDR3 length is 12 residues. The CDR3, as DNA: TGCGCCAGCAGCTTTACATTGGATGAGCAGTTCTTC. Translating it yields CASSFTLDEQFF.

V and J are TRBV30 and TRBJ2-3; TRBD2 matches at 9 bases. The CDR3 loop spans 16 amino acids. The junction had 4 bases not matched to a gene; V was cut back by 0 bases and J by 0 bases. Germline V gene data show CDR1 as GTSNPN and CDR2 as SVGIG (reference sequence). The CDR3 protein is CAWSVGTSGSTDTQYF. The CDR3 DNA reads TGTGCCTGGAGTGTAGGTACTAGCGGGAGCACAGATACGCAGTATTTT.

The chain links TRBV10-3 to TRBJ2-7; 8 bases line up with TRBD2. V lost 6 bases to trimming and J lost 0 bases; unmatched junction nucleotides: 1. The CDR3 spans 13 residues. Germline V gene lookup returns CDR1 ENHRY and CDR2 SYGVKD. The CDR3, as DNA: TGTGCCATCAGCACTAGCGGCTCCTACGAGCAGTACTTC. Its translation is CAISTSGSYEQYF.

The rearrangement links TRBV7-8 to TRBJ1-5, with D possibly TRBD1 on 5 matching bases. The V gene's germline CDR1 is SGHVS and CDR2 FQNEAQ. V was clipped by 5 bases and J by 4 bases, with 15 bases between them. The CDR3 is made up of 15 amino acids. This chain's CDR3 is CASSPPKGLNQPQHF. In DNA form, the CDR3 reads TGTGCCAGCAGCCCCCCAAAGGGGTTGAATCAGCCCCAGCATTTT.

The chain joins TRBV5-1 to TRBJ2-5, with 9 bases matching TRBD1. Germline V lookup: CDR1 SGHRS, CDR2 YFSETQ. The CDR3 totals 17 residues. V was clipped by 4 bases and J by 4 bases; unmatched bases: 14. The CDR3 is CASSRDPGQGRGETQYF. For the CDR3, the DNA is TGCGCCAGCAGCCGTGACCCGGGACAGGGTAGGGGAGAGACCCAGTACTTC.

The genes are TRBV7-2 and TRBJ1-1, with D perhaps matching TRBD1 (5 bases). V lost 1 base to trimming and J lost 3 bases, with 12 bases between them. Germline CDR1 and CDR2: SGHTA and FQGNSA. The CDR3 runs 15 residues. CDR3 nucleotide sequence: TGTGCCAGCAGCTTAGATTTCAGGGTCTACACTGAAGCTTTCTTT. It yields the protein CASSLDFRVYTEAFF.

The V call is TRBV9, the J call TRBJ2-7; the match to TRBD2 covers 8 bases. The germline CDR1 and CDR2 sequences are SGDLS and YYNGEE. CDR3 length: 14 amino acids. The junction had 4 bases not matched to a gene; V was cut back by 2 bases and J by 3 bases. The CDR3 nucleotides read TGTGCCAGCAGCGTCGGGACTAGAGACTACGAGCAGTACTTC. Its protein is CASSVGTRDYEQYF.

This CDR3 is CASSFRGRNSPLHF. The DNA for the CDR3 is TGTGCCAGCAGTTTTCGGGGAAGGAATTCACCCCTCCACTTT. The V gene is TRBV6-2 or TRBV6-3, the J gene TRBJ1-6; D not resolved. The CDR3 extends over 14 amino acids. Germline lookup yields CDR1 MNHEY and CDR2 SVGEGT. The V end was cut by 4 bases, the J end by 7 bases, with 11 bases between.

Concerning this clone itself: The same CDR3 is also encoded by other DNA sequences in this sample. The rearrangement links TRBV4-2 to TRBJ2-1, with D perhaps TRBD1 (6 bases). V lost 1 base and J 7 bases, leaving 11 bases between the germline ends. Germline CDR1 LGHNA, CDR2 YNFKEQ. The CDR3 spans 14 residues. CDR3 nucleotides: TGTGCCAGCAGCCAAGGCCGTAGGGGGAATGAGCAGTTCTTC. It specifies CASSQGRRGNEQFF.

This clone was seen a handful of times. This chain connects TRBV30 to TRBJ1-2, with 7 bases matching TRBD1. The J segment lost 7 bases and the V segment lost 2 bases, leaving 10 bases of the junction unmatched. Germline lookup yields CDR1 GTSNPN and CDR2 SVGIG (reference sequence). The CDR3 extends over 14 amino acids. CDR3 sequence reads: CAWSKTGARSGYTF. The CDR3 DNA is TGTGCCTGGAGTAAAACAGGGGCGCGGAGTGGCTACACCTTC.

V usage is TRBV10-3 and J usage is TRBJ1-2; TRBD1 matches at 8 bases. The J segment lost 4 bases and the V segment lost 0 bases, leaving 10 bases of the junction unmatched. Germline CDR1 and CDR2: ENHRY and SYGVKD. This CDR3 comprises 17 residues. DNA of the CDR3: TGTGCCATCAGTGAGTCAAGGAGACAGGGGAGCCTCTATGGCTACACCTTC. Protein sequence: CAISESRRQGSLYGYTF.

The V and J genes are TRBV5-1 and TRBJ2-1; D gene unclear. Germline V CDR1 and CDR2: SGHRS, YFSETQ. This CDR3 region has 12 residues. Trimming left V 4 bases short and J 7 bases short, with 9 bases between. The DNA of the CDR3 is TGCGCCAGCAGCCCGGTCGGGAATGAGCAGTTCTTC. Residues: CASSPVGNEQFF.

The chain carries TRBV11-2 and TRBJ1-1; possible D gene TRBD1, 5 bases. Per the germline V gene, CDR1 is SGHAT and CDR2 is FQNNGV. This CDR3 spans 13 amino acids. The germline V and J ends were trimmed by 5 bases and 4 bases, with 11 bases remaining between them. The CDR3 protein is CASSVQEFTEAFF. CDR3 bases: TGTGCCAGCAGCGTACAGGAATTCACTGAAGCTTTCTTT.

CDR3 nucleotide sequence: TGTGCCAGCGGGACGTACAGGGGGGGAAGCGAGCAGTACTTC. Its translation is CASGTYRGGSEQYF. The chain employs TRBV7-6 and TRBJ2-7, with D maybe TRBD1 (8 bases). This CDR3 spans 14 amino acids. The V and J ends lost 8 bases and 6 bases respectively, with 20 bases between them. Per germline, CDR1 SGHVS and CDR2 FNYEAQ.

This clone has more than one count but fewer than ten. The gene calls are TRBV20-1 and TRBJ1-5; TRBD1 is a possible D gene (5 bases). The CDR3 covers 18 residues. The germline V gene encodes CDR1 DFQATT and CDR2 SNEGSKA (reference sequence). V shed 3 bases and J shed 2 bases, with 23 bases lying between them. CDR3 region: CSASPGLGAGVGNQPQHF. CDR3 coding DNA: TGCAGTGCTAGTCCCGGTCTAGGGGCTGGGGTAGGCAATCAGCCCCAGCATTTT.

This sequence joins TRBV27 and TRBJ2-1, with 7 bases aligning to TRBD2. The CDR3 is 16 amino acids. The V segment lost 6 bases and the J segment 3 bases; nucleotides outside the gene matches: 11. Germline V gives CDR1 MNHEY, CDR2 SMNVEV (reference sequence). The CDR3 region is CASRGAGVPSYNEQFF. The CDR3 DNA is TGTGCCAGCAGGGGCGCGGGGGTCCCCAGCTACAATGAGCAGTTCTTC.